These 17 T cell receptor beta chains originate from one sample sequenced in a study of blood T cell repertoires in COVID-19 (dated by TCRdb to the early 2020s). The receptor library was made with the immunoSEQ multiplex PCR assay. TCRdb provides this immuneACCESS table in a form limited to in-frame rearrangements. Some clones are lacking; in checked studies, under half of them reflect an unresolved V gene, and why the rest are absent is not known. This sample lists around 440,000 clones; about 91% were detected once. Of the sample, around 12% is held by the ten largest clones. The sample comprised peripheral blood. The receptors were sampled from a woman between 45 and 60 years old with COVID-19, enrolled during active disease.

The chain links TRBV3-1 (or the pseudogene TRBV3-2) to TRBJ2-5; tentative D call: TRBD2 (5 bases). CDR3 size: 14 residues. Germline CDR1 LGHDT, CDR2 YNNKEL (reference sequence). The V and J ends lost 3 bases and 4 bases respectively, with 12 bases between them. In DNA, the CDR3 is TGTGCCAGCAGCCATACAAGGACTGGAGAGACCCAGTACTTC. Translating it yields CASSHTRTGETQYF.

Only one count was recorded for this clone. V gene TRBV5-1 combines with J gene TRBJ2-1; 12 nucleotides agree with TRBD2. Germline V gene data show CDR1 as SGHRS and CDR2 as YFSETQ. The CDR3 has 15 amino acids. V dropped 2 bases and J dropped 8; count of bases not matched to a gene: 5. CDR3 protein: CASSLTSGGRDEQFF. CDR3 in DNA: TGCGCCAGCAGCTTAACTAGCGGGGGGCGGGATGAGCAGTTCTTC.

The J gene is TRBJ2-3, the V gene TRBV9; TRBD2 aligns across 7 bases. CDR1 is SGDLS and CDR2 is YYNGEE in the germline V gene. V lost 0 bases to trimming and J lost 4 bases; unmatched junction nucleotides: 5. The CDR3 runs 15 residues. The CDR3 nucleotides are TGTGCCAGCAGCGTAGTGTTGGCGGGGGCAGATACGCAGTATTTT. This translates into CASSVVLAGADTQYF.

The V gene is TRBV18, the J gene TRBJ2-6; D may be TRBD1 (5 bases). Germline assignment: CDR1 KGHSH and CDR2 LQKENI. The ends were cut back, 4 bases at V and 2 bases at J, with 9 bases in the middle. The length of the CDR3 is 15 residues. CDR3 sequence reads: CASSQGPPGANVLTF. As DNA, the CDR3 is TGTGCCAGCTCACAGGGGCCCCCTGGGGCCAACGTCCTGACTTTC.

The chain employs TRBV30 and TRBJ1-3; D possibly corresponds to TRBD1 (5 bases). Germline assignment: CDR1 GTSNPN and CDR2 SVGIG (reference sequence). CDR3 length: 13 residues. The V gene lost 6 bases and the J gene lost 4 bases, with 13 bases spanning the gap. The CDR3 DNA reads TGTGCCTGTGCCCAGGGCGGAGGAAACACCATATATTTT. Translating it yields CACAQGGGNTIYF. The complete variable domain, with remaining parts taken from reference TRBV30 and TRBJ1-3, reads SQTIHQWPATLVQPVGSPLSLECTVEGTSNPNLYWYRQAAGRGLQLLFYSVGIGQISSEVPQNLSASRPQDRQFILSSKKLLLSDSGFYLCACAQGGGNTIYFGEGSWLTVV.

This clone has just a few counts. The rearrangement uses TRBV27 and TRBJ1-5; 8 nucleotides agree with TRBD1. J gave up 7 bases and V 3 bases, and 5 bases lay outside the gene matches. Germline loops: CDR1 MNHEY, CDR2 SMNVEV (reference sequence). The CDR3 loop spans 14 amino acids. The CDR3 reads CASSFAQGAQPQHF. Written as DNA, the CDR3 is TGTGCCAGCAGTTTCGCGCAGGGGGCGCAGCCCCAGCATTTT.

This clone appeared a single time. The chain couples TRBV6-6 to TRBJ2-5; 8 bases align to TRBD1. The CDR3 contains 16 residues. The V gene end was trimmed by 6 bases and the J gene end by 7 bases; junction bases not matched to a gene: 16. Germline CDR1 and CDR2: MNHNY and SVGAGI (reference sequence). The CDR3 reads CASRTTRTGRVGTQYF. The CDR3 nucleotides are TGTGCCAGCAGGACAACTAGGACAGGGCGGGTGGGGACCCAGTACTTC.

The chain is built from TRBV2 and TRBJ2-1, with D perhaps matching TRBD1 (6 bases). The V and J ends lost 6 bases and 4 bases respectively, with 16 bases between them. The CDR3 is 15 amino acids. Germline V gives CDR1 SNHLY, CDR2 FYNNEI. CDR3 loop: CASSRDRITYNEQFF. In DNA form, the CDR3 reads TGTGCCAGCAGCAGAGACAGGATTACTTACAATGAGCAGTTCTTC.

The chain is built from TRBV12-3 or TRBV12-4 and TRBJ1-2; weak D call: TRBD1 (6 bases). V lost 4 bases to trimming and J lost 5 bases, with 11 bases between them. The length of the CDR3 is 13 residues. The CDR3 spells CASSSGVGYGYTF. The CDR3 DNA sequence: TGTGCCAGCAGTTCAGGGGTAGGGTATGGCTACACCTTC.

The chain has TRBV19 and TRBJ1-5; D not resolved. This CDR3 spans 13 amino acids. Germline values: CDR1 LNHDA, CDR2 SQIVND (reference sequence). The V end lost 6 bases, the J end lost 3 bases, and 9 bases lay between the germline ends. DNA of the CDR3: TGTGCCAGTAGCGGACTCAACAATCAGCCCCAGCATTTT. Protein sequence: CASSGLNNQPQHF.

This chain uses TRBV12-3 or TRBV12-4 with TRBJ1-1, with TRBD1 matching over 10 bases. This CDR3 has 13 residues. With 5 bases clipped from V and 11 bases from J, the junction kept 8 bases outside the gene matches. The CDR3 region is CASSTGTGAWAFF. CDR3 nucleotides: TGTGCCAGCAGTACCGGGACAGGGGCTTGGGCTTTCTTT.

The chain combines TRBV19 with TRBJ1-1, with D hard to call. Trimming removed 2 bases at V and 0 bases at J, with 7 bases between. Germline values: CDR1 LNHDA, CDR2 SQIVND (reference sequence). The CDR3 runs 14 residues. The CDR3 protein is CASSISEMNTEAFF. The CDR3 nucleotides read TGTGCCAGTAGTATAAGCGAAATGAACACTGAAGCTTTCTTT.

V usage is TRBV6-5 and J usage is TRBJ2-3; tentative D call: TRBD1 (6 bases). CDR3 length: 13 residues. Germline lookup yields CDR1 MNHEY and CDR2 SVGAGI. V was shortened by 3 bases and J by 3 bases, with 7 bases between the two germline ends. The CDR3 region is CASSYQGTDTQYF. CDR3 coding DNA: TGTGCCAGCAGTTATCAGGGGACAGATACGCAGTATTTT.

The chain links TRBV5-1 to TRBJ1-2, with 7 bases identical to TRBD1. Germline-derived CDR1 and CDR2 are SGHRS and YFSETQ. Germline trimming cut 0 bases from V and 4 bases from J; bases unmatched to any gene: 3. CDR3 length equals 14 residues. CDR3 DNA: TGCGCCAGCAGCTTGGAGGGGACAGCCTATGGCTACACCTTC. The encoded protein is CASSLEGTAYGYTF.

V gene TRBV3-1 (or the pseudogene TRBV3-2) combines with J gene TRBJ1-1; D gene unclear. CDR1 and CDR2 (germline): LGHDT, YNNKEL (reference sequence). V was shortened by 4 bases and J by 7 bases, with 13 bases between the two germline ends. CDR3 size: 13 residues. Written as DNA, the CDR3 is TGTGCCAGCAGCCCGCTCGGGAGGAATGAAGCTTTCTTT. Protein product: CASSPLGRNEAFF.

This clone is a singleton in its sample. This chain links TRBV6-5 with TRBJ1-2; 9 bases agree with TRBD1. CDR1 MNHEY and CDR2 SVGAGI come from the germline V gene. This CDR3 contains 14 residues. The V and J ends lost 4 bases and 6 bases, in that order; junction bases with no gene match: 6. CDR3 DNA sequence: TGTGCCAGCAGTTTCCAACAGGGGGCGGATGGCTACACCTTC. This sequence encodes CASSFQQGADGYTF.

The chain has TRBV7-8 and TRBJ1-1; maybe TRBD1 (6 bases). With 6 bases removed from V and 5 bases from J, the gap between germline ends came to 19 bases. This CDR3 contains 15 residues. Germline CDR1 and CDR2: SGHVS and FQNEAQ. For the CDR3, the DNA is TGTGCCAGCAGGGCTGCCCGGGACATGGGGACTGAAGCTTTCTTT. As protein: CASRAARDMGTEAFF.